These 30 T cell receptor beta chains came from one sample sequenced in a study of shared clonotypes between healthy human individuals. Repertoires were generated with immunoSEQ multiplex PCR, while TCRdb's copy carries only in-frame clones and drops some. The sample includes about 1.1 million clones, 70% to 80% of them seen just once. The sequenced sample consisted of memory CD4+ T cells from PBMCs. Subset: CD45RA-negative fraction. The receptors shown here come from a man between 18 and 29 years old in good health. Some clones in this sample may be carry-over from other donors' samples.

V usage is TRBV10-3 and J usage is TRBJ1-4, with 7 nucleotides matching TRBD1. The V and J ends lost 0 bases and 8 bases, in that order; junction bases with no gene match: 9. Germline V lookup: CDR1 ENHRY, CDR2 SYGVKD. The CDR3 is made up of 16 amino acids. CDR3 in amino acids: CAISESYGTDGEKLFF. The CDR3 region has the DNA TGTGCCATCAGTGAGTCTTACGGGACAGACGGGGAAAAACTGTTTTTT.

This clone was detected once. The V and J genes are TRBV7-3 and TRBJ2-2, with 9 bases lining up with TRBD2. Germline V gives CDR1 SGHTA, CDR2 FQGTGA. The V gene end was trimmed by 5 bases and the J gene end by 4 bases; junction bases not matched to a gene: 11. The CDR3 extends over 17 amino acids. CDR3 residues: CASSRTLAGAFTGELFF. The DNA for the CDR3 is TGTGCCAGCAGCAGGACTTTAGCGGGAGCGTTCACCGGGGAGCTGTTTTTT.

This clone was seen only once. V gene TRBV19 combines with J gene TRBJ1-5, with D perhaps matching TRBD1 (6 bases). V lost 6 bases and J 0 bases, leaving 12 bases between the germline ends. Germline V gives CDR1 LNHDA, CDR2 SQIVND (reference sequence). CDR3 length equals 15 residues. CDR3 sequence: CASSRTVVSNQPQHF. CDR3 sequence (DNA): TGTGCCAGTAGCCGGACAGTTGTTAGCAATCAGCCCCAGCATTTT.

This clone was observed a handful of times. The chain couples TRBV2 to TRBJ2-3, with TRBD2 identical over 12 bases. Germline V gives CDR1 SNHLY, CDR2 FYNNEI. This CDR3 is built from 16 residues. V was pared by 4 bases and J by 5 bases, with 7 bases of the junction left unmatched. CDR3 DNA: TGTGCCAGCAGTGCCATACTAGCGGGAGGAGGAGATACGCAGTATTTT. It yields the protein CASSAILAGGGDTQYF.

This rearrangement joins TRBV2 to TRBJ2-7; D remains ambiguous. The CDR3 extends over 13 amino acids. The V end was cut by 4 bases, the J end by 2 bases, with 9 bases between. The germline V gene encodes CDR1 SNHLY and CDR2 FYNNEI. The DNA of the CDR3 is TGTGCCAGCAGTGCTAGTACAACCTACGAGCAGTACTTC. Translation gives CASSASTTYEQYF.

The rearrangement uses TRBV28 and TRBJ2-2, with unresolved D. Trimming stripped 7 bases from V and 4 bases from J, with 16 bases between. CDR3 length: 15 amino acids. In germline, CDR1 is MDHEN, CDR2 SYDVKM. The CDR3 DNA is TGTGCCAGCAAACTCCCCGGGCGAGGCACCGGGGAGCTGTTTTTT. This gives the protein CASKLPGRGTGELFF.

The CDR3: CASGGWTGGEQPQHF. DNA for the CDR3: TGTGCCAGCGGAGGTTGGACAGGCGGGGAACAGCCCCAGCATTTT. The gene calls are TRBV2 and TRBJ1-5, with TRBD1 identical over 7 bases. The CDR3 length is 15 residues. V trimming: 8 bases; J trimming: 7 bases; junction bases outside the gene matches: 14. CDR1 is SNHLY and CDR2 is FYNNEI in the germline V gene. The whole variable domain, filled in from reference TRBV2 and TRBJ1-5, reads EPEVTQTPSHQVTQMGQEVILRCVPISNHLYFYWYRQILGQKVEFLVSFYNNEISEKSEIFDDQFSVERPDGSNFTLKIRSTKLEDSAMYFCASGGWTGGEQPQHFGDGTRLSIL.

This clone was counted once. The chain uses TRBV5-5 and TRBJ2-7; the match to TRBD2 covers 10 bases. The CDR3 runs 14 residues. Germline V lookup: CDR1 SGHKS, CDR2 YYEKEE (reference sequence). J lost 2 bases, V lost 4 bases, and 3 bases had no gene match. The CDR3 sequence is CASSLSGRAYEQYF. DNA for the CDR3: TGTGCCAGCAGCCTGAGCGGGAGGGCCTACGAGCAGTACTTC.

The chain uses TRBV29-1 and TRBJ2-7, with D tentatively TRBD1 (6 bases). Germline V gene lookup returns CDR1 SQVTM and CDR2 ANQGSEA. This CDR3 is 12 amino acids long. Trimming removed 6 bases at V and 4 bases at J, with 13 bases between. CDR3 in amino acids: CSVQGAAYEQYF. Written as DNA, the CDR3 is TGCAGCGTACAGGGAGCGGCATACGAGCAGTACTTC.

V and J are TRBV5-1 and TRBJ2-1; unclear D gene. The CDR3 is 12 amino acids. The germline V and J ends were trimmed by 1 base and 6 bases, with 5 bases remaining between them. Germline values: CDR1 SGHRS, CDR2 YFSETQ. The CDR3 region is CASSLNSNEQFF. DNA of the CDR3: TGCGCCAGCAGCTTGAATAGCAATGAGCAGTTCTTC.

This chain links TRBV28 with TRBJ1-4; D unclear. The CDR3 is 14 amino acids. In germline, CDR1 is MDHEN, CDR2 SYDVKM. With 2 bases removed from V and 3 bases from J, the gap between germline ends came to 7 bases. The CDR3 DNA reads as TGTGCCAGCAGTTTACCGGGAGCTAATGAAAAACTGTTTTTT. Protein sequence: CASSLPGANEKLFF.

The chain uses TRBV6-1 and TRBJ1-4; D remains ambiguous. Germline V gene sequence: CDR1 MNHNS, CDR2 SASEGT. The CDR3 sequence is 14 residues long. The V end was cut by 6 bases, the J end by 2 bases, with 10 bases between. The CDR3 DNA follows: TGTGCCAGCAGGAAGGGCCTCACTAATGAAAAACTGTTTTTT. Residues: CASRKGLTNEKLFF.

The gene calls are TRBV7-2 and TRBJ2-3; possibly TRBD1 or TRBD2 for D (6 bases each). Trimming left V 5 bases short and J 2 bases short, with 14 bases between. This CDR3 spans 15 amino acids. Germline-derived CDR1 and CDR2 are SGHTA and FQGNSA. CDR3 protein: CASSPRGGITDTQYF. The DNA of the CDR3 is TGTGCCAGCAGCCCTCGAGGGGGGATCACAGATACGCAGTATTTT.

The rearrangement joins TRBV4-1 to TRBJ1-2, with 8 positions matching TRBD1. This CDR3 spans 14 amino acids. From germline, CDR1 is MGHRA and CDR2 YSYEKL. Losses at the gene ends were 4 bases for V and 4 bases for J; bases not matched to a gene: 5. CDR3 sequence reads: CASSLDRGSYGYTF. The CDR3 DNA is TGCGCCAGCAGCCTAGACAGGGGCTCCTATGGCTACACCTTC.

V usage is TRBV18 and J usage is TRBJ2-1; 7 positions agree with TRBD2. Germline lookup yields CDR1 KGHSH and CDR2 LQKENI. The CDR3 is 16 amino acids. With V trimmed by 3 bases and J by 12 bases, 17 bases remained unmatched. Written as DNA, the CDR3 is TGTGCCAGCTCACCCGGAGCGGATGGGGGGGTTTTTGGGCAGTTCTTC. It codes for CASSPGADGGVFGQFF.

The CDR3: CASSLDGGSYNEQFF. CDR3 nucleotide sequence: TGTGCCAGCAGTCTCGACGGGGGCTCCTACAATGAGCAGTTCTTC. This sequence joins TRBV27 and TRBJ2-1, with a weak D call TRBD2 (6 bases). The CDR3 consists of 15 residues. Trimming took off 5 bases at V and 0 bases at J, with 11 bases between the two ends. Per germline, CDR1 MNHEY and CDR2 SMNVEV (reference sequence).

The chain combines TRBV5-1 with TRBJ2-1; 16 bases line up with TRBD2. The V gene's germline CDR1 is SGHRS and CDR2 YFSETQ. This CDR3 has 16 amino acids. V shed 4 bases, J shed 8 bases, and the junction held 6 bases outside the gene matches. This chain's CDR3 is CASSPGGLAGGDEQFF. As DNA, the CDR3 is TGCGCCAGCAGCCCCGGGGGACTAGCGGGAGGGGATGAGCAGTTCTTC.

The chain combines TRBV2 with TRBJ1-4; possible D gene TRBD1, 5 bases. The germline gives CDR1 SNHLY, CDR2 FYNNEI. V was shortened by 5 bases and J by 3 bases, with 16 bases between the two germline ends. The CDR3 runs 16 residues. CDR3 residues: CASSTPAGTANEKLFF. The CDR3 nucleotides read TGTGCCAGCAGTACCCCGGCGGGGACTGCTAATGAAAAACTGTTTTTT.

This clone was observed a single time. The gene calls are TRBV18 and TRBJ1-1, with TRBD1 matching 8 bases. V was clipped by 4 bases and J by 4 bases; unmatched bases: 5. This CDR3 spans 14 amino acids. Germline loops: CDR1 KGHSH, CDR2 LQKENI. Here the CDR3 reads CASSQTDRVTEAFF. In DNA, the CDR3 is TGTGCCAGCTCACAAACGGACAGGGTCACTGAAGCTTTCTTT.

This clone was recorded only once. The chain carries TRBV6-5 and TRBJ1-2; tentative D call: TRBD1 (5 bases). The germline gives CDR1 MNHEY, CDR2 SVGAGI. CDR3 length equals 15 residues. Deletions cut 1 base from V and 4 bases from J, with 13 bases between. CDR3 amino acids: CASSYFAGGLYGYTF. The DNA for the CDR3 is TGTGCCAGCAGTTACTTTGCTGGGGGACTCTATGGCTACACCTTC.

This chain links TRBV6-1 with TRBJ2-7; D is possibly TRBD1 (5 bases). Germline V gene sequence: CDR1 MNHNS, CDR2 SASEGT. V gave up 0 bases and J gave up 6 bases, with 21 bases separating them. The CDR3 extends over 17 amino acids. The CDR3 spells CASSEAVGFWTPPEQYF. CDR3 DNA sequence: TGTGCCAGCAGTGAAGCTGTAGGTTTTTGGACACCGCCCGAGCAGTACTTC.

The chain carries TRBV5-3 and TRBJ2-7; D is unresolved. TRBV5-3 is filed as an ORF, its function uncertain. The V end lost 2 bases, the J end lost 12 bases, and 12 bases lay between the germline ends. The CDR3 sequence is 11 residues long. Here the CDR3 DNA reads TGTGCCAGAAGCTTTGGGCAGGAGTGGTACTTC. Its translation: CARSFGQEWYF.

This clone was counted once. The V gene is TRBV30, the J gene TRBJ2-7; TRBD1 aligns across 9 bases. Per the germline V gene, CDR1 is GTSNPN and CDR2 is SVGIG (reference sequence). The J segment lost 2 bases and the V segment lost 3 bases, leaving 5 bases of the junction unmatched. This CDR3 comprises 14 residues. The CDR3 coding sequence is TGTGCCTGGAGGAAGGGACAGGGAACCTACGAGCAGTACTTC. Translation gives CAWRKGQGTYEQYF. Variable domain in full (rest from reference TRBV30 and TRBJ2-7): SQTIHQWPATLVQPVGSPLSLECTVEGTSNPNLYWYRQAAGRGLQLLFYSVGIGQISSEVPQNLSASRPQDRQFILSSKKLLLSDSGFYLCAWRKGQGTYEQYFGPGTRLTVT.

The genes are TRBV5-6 and TRBJ2-3, with D possibly TRBD2 on 5 matching bases. The CDR3 is 16 residues long. CDR1 is SGHDT and CDR2 is YYEEEE in the germline V gene. Trimming took off 4 bases at V and 0 bases at J, with 15 bases between the two ends. The CDR3 protein is CASSPTDWRSTDTQYF. Written as DNA, the CDR3 is TGTGCCAGCAGCCCCACGGACTGGAGAAGCACAGATACGCAGTATTTT.

This sequence joins TRBV7-2 and TRBJ2-2; 8 positions match TRBD2. From germline, CDR1 is SGHTA and CDR2 FQGNSA. The V gene end was trimmed by 6 bases and the J gene end by 3 bases; junction bases not matched to a gene: 12. The CDR3 consists of 17 residues. CDR3 bases: TGTGCCAGCAGACCCGACTACCAGCGGGGGTACACCGGGGAGCTGTTTTTT. Protein: CASRPDYQRGYTGELFF.

In this sample, this clone turned up once. The chain's CDR3 is CASSPGHGGGNYEQYF. CDR3 DNA: TGTGCCAGCAGCCCTGGTCACGGGGGCGGGAACTACGAGCAGTACTTC. The J gene is TRBJ2-7, the V gene TRBV11-2; D may match TRBD1 or TRBD2 (6 bases each). Trimming pared 5 bases from V and 3 bases from J, leaving 20 bases between. CDR1 is SGHAT, CDR2 FQNNGV, per germline. CDR3 length: 16 amino acids.

The gene calls are TRBV6-4 and TRBJ2-3; D is unresolved. The germline V gene has CDR1 MRHNA and CDR2 SNTAGT. V was trimmed by 7 bases and J by 1 base, leaving 6 bases between them. This CDR3 contains 12 residues. The CDR3 is CASTERTDTQYF. CDR3 in DNA: TGTGCCAGCACCGAACGCACAGATACGCAGTATTTT.

V is TRBV28 and J is TRBJ2-4, with 8 bases matching TRBD2. Losses at the gene ends were 5 bases for V and 8 bases for J; bases not matched to a gene: 5. This CDR3 has 13 amino acids. CDR1 is MDHEN and CDR2 is SYDVKM in the germline V gene. Written as DNA, the CDR3 is TGTGCCAGCAGTATCGGGAGGGCCGACATTCAGTACTTC. Its translation: CASSIGRADIQYF.

This rearrangement joins TRBV29-1 to TRBJ2-5; 10 positions match TRBD1. There are 13 residues in the CDR3. The V gene's germline CDR1 is SQVTM and CDR2 ANQGSEA. With V trimmed by 6 bases and J by 5 bases, 6 bases remained unmatched. The CDR3 reads CSVMTGGSETQYF. CDR3 in DNA: TGCAGCGTCATGACAGGGGGCTCGGAGACCCAGTACTTC.

This clone was recorded once. The V call is TRBV5-6, the J call TRBJ1-1; 7 bases line up with TRBD1. The germline V gene has CDR1 SGHDT and CDR2 YYEEEE. There are 13 residues in the CDR3. V was clipped by 4 bases and J by 5 bases; unmatched bases: 5. The CDR3 DNA reads as TGTGCCAGCAGCGCTACAGGGGAAACTGAAGCTTTCTTT. It specifies CASSATGETEAFF.